Following are 27 T cell receptor beta chains from one sample sequenced in a study of T cells after yellow fever vaccination. TCRdb called the 5' RACE reads again in MiXCR, with one record for every CDR3 protein. The table includes some 260,000 distinct CDR3 sequences, 5.2% detected once. The sample in question was CD4+ T cells sorted from PBMCs, obtained on the day of the yellow fever booster vaccination. The receptors here all came from a man aged 18 to 29 who received the YFV17D yellow fever vaccine.

This clonotype occurred many times. The chain has TRBV12-3 or TRBV12-4 and TRBJ1-2; maybe TRBD1 (5 bases). The CDR3 totals 15 residues. V was cut by 1 base and J by 4 bases, with 13 bases left in between. The CDR3 loop is CASSLGGTGGYGYTF. For the CDR3, the DNA is TGTGCCAGCAGTTTAGGAGGGACCGGCGGCTATGGCTACACCTTC.

V gene TRBV12-3 or TRBV12-4 combines with J gene TRBJ2-3; D unresolved. This CDR3 comprises 14 residues. Trimming shortened V by 2 bases and J by 1 base, and 7 bases separated the two germline ends. The DNA of the CDR3 is TGTGCCAGCAGTTTACTAGGCCGCACAGATACGCAGTATTTT. Protein sequence: CASSLLGRTDTQYF.

This clonotype came up many times. The J gene is TRBJ2-1, the V gene TRBV5-1; TRBD2 matches at 7 bases. This CDR3 comprises 14 residues. Germline V gene data show CDR1 as SGHRS and CDR2 as YFSETQ. V shed 3 bases, J shed 7 bases, and the junction held 7 bases outside the gene matches. The CDR3 DNA is TGCGCCAGCAGCTCTTTATTGGGGGGGAATGAGCAGTTCTTC. Its protein is CASSSLLGGNEQFF.

This clonotype was seen more than once but under ten times. A much larger clonotype is one base distant, so this may be a read error. CDR3 protein: CASGDSYNEQFF. CDR3 DNA: TGTGCCAGCGGGGACTCCTACAATGAGCAGTTCTTC. The chain has TRBV7-3 and TRBJ2-1; no definite D call. V was pared by 8 bases and J by 0 bases, with 5 bases between. CDR3 size: 12 residues. Per germline, CDR1 SGHTA and CDR2 FQGTGA.

This clonotype was recorded at least ten times. This sequence joins TRBV2 and TRBJ2-1, with 12 nucleotides matching TRBD2. The CDR3 consists of 15 residues. The V and J ends lost 7 bases and 6 bases, in that order; junction bases with no gene match: 7. The V gene's germline CDR1 is SNHLY and CDR2 FYNNEI. CDR3 sequence: CASKILAGGGNEQFF. In DNA, the CDR3 is TGTGCCAGCAAAATACTAGCGGGGGGCGGCAATGAGCAGTTCTTC.

This sequence joins TRBV20-1 and TRBJ2-1; D possibly matches TRBD1 or TRBD2 (5 bases each). The CDR3 runs 12 residues. Between the trimmed V and J ends, which lost 6 bases and 1 base, there was a span of 7 bases. Germline lookup yields CDR1 DFQATT and CDR2 SNEGSKA (reference sequence). This CDR3 is CSAEGSYNEQFF. The CDR3 bases are TGCAGTGCAGAGGGGTCCTACAATGAGCAGTTCTTC.

This clonotype was observed at least ten times. In nucleotides, the CDR3 is TGTGCCAGCAGCCGGTGGGATACGCAGTATTTT. It codes for CASSRWDTQYF. The V call is TRBV7-2, the J call TRBJ2-3; D is unresolved. This CDR3 spans 11 amino acids. The ends were cut back, 5 bases at V and 6 bases at J, with 6 bases in the middle. Per the germline V gene, CDR1 is SGHTA and CDR2 is FQGNSA.

This clonotype appeared a few times. This chain joins TRBV7-2 and TRBJ1-1; D is unresolved. The germline V and J ends were trimmed by 4 bases and 10 bases, with 16 bases remaining between them. This CDR3 contains 13 residues. Germline CDR1 reads SGHTA; CDR2 reads FQGNSA. The CDR3 nucleotides are TGTGCCAGCAGCTCCGATCTGATAAAGGGAGCTTTCTTT. Amino acids: CASSSDLIKGAFF.

The rearrangement uses TRBV7-2 and TRBJ1-1; 8 bases align to TRBD1. This CDR3 has 12 residues. V dropped 5 bases and J dropped 8; count of bases not matched to a gene: 4. Germline assignment: CDR1 SGHTA and CDR2 FQGNSA. As DNA, the CDR3 is TGTGCCAGCAGCCCAGGGGGCCGCGAAGCTTTCTTT. This codes for CASSPGGREAFF.

The chain is built from TRBV29-1 and TRBJ2-2, with 8 bases identical to TRBD1. Germline-derived CDR1 and CDR2 are SQVTM and ANQGSEA. The V and J ends lost 5 bases and 8 bases, in that order; junction bases with no gene match: 10. The CDR3 is 14 residues long. This CDR3 is CSVSWDRRSGELFF. The CDR3 DNA follows: TGCAGCGTTTCTTGGGACAGGAGGTCAGGGGAGCTGTTTTTT.

The chain couples TRBV27 to TRBJ1-1; D is unclear. V was trimmed by 4 bases and J by 7 bases, leaving 16 bases between them. There are 14 residues in the CDR3. Germline values: CDR1 MNHEY, CDR2 SMNVEV (reference sequence). DNA of the CDR3: TGTGCCAGCAGTTGGCCGGGAGGAGAATTTGAAGCTTTCTTT. Its translation: CASSWPGGEFEAFF.

The V and J genes are TRBV5-1 and TRBJ1-1, with D tentatively TRBD1 (6 bases). Germline V gene lookup returns CDR1 SGHRS and CDR2 YFSETQ. V lost 5 bases and J 2 bases, leaving 13 bases between the germline ends. The CDR3 runs 14 residues. In nucleotides, the CDR3 is TGCGCCAGCAGGCAGGGGTCTTCAAACACTGAAGCTTTCTTT. It translates to CASRQGSSNTEAFF.

The gene calls are TRBV5-1 and TRBJ1-2; no clear D. Trimming took off 0 bases at V and 4 bases at J, with 7 bases between the two ends. There are 13 residues in the CDR3. The germline gives CDR1 SGHRS, CDR2 YFSETQ. CDR3 loop: CASSLVLAYGYTF. CDR3 bases: TGCGCCAGCAGCTTGGTGTTAGCCTATGGCTACACCTTC.

This clonotype was picked up many times. The J gene is TRBJ2-4, the V gene TRBV29-1; TRBD1 is a possible D gene (6 bases). Germline V CDR1 and CDR2: SQVTM, ANQGSEA. This CDR3 comprises 14 residues. V gave up 5 bases and J gave up 0 bases, with 11 bases separating them. The CDR3 sequence is CSVSEGVAKNIQYF. CDR3 sequence (DNA): TGCAGCGTTTCAGAGGGGGTAGCCAAAAACATTCAGTACTTC.

The CDR3 reads CASSLGYVGNTIYF. The DNA of the CDR3 is TGTGCCAGCAGCTTAGGTTACGTGGGAAACACCATATATTTT. The chain couples TRBV7-2 to TRBJ1-3; D is ambiguous. From germline, CDR1 is SGHTA and CDR2 FQGNSA. The CDR3 sequence is 14 residues long. Trimming took off 1 base at V and 4 bases at J, with 8 bases between the two ends.

The chain uses TRBV5-8 and TRBJ2-3; D might be TRBD2 (6 bases). This CDR3 contains 16 residues. Deletions cut 2 bases from V and 0 bases from J, with 13 bases between. Germline CDR1 reads SGHTS; CDR2 reads YDEGEE. For the CDR3, the DNA is TGTGCCAGCAGCTTAGGGGACTGGCCAAGCACAGATACGCAGTATTTT. Protein sequence: CASSLGDWPSTDTQYF. The full variable domain, with the rest looked up from reference TRBV5-8 and TRBJ2-3, is EAGVTQSPTHLIKTRGQQATLRCSPISGHTSVYWYQQALGLGLQFLLWYDEGEERNRGNFPPRFSGRQFPNYSSELNVNALELEDSALYLCASSLGDWPSTDTQYFGPGTRLTVL.

This clonotype was seen repeatedly, ten times or more. The CDR3: CASSPGRETQYF. In DNA form, the CDR3 reads TGCGCCAGCAGTCCAGGGAGAGAGACCCAGTACTTC. The rearrangement links TRBV5-1 to TRBJ2-5; D is possibly TRBD1 or TRBD2 (5 bases each). Per the germline V gene, CDR1 is SGHRS and CDR2 is YFSETQ. V lost 5 bases to trimming and J lost 4 bases, with 9 bases between them. The CDR3 extends over 12 amino acids.

In its sample, this clonotype was seen many times. V usage is TRBV7-8 and J usage is TRBJ2-5; 7 positions agree with TRBD2. This CDR3 has 14 amino acids. Per germline, CDR1 SGHVS and CDR2 FQNEAQ. Trimming at V came to 5 bases and at J to 5 bases, leaving 8 bases not matched to a gene. The CDR3 bases are TGTGCCAGCAGCCGGCGCCCAGCGGGGGAGACCCAGTACTTC. It is translated as CASSRRPAGETQYF.

The chain links TRBV7-3 to TRBJ2-5; the D gene is possibly TRBD2 (6 bases). Germline CDR1 and CDR2: SGHTA and FQGTGA. The CDR3 is 13 amino acids. V dropped 2 bases and J dropped 5 bases, with 9 bases sitting between them. CDR3 in amino acids: CASSLGGFETQYF. In DNA form, the CDR3 reads TGTGCCAGCAGCTTAGGAGGGTTTGAGACCCAGTACTTC.

This clonotype was seen many times. The chain combines TRBV2 with TRBJ2-5; D may be TRBD2 (5 bases). CDR3 length: 13 residues. Germline loops: CDR1 SNHLY, CDR2 FYNNEI. Trimming removed 7 bases at V and 4 bases at J, with 13 bases between. CDR3 sequence (DNA): TGTGCCAGCATCAGGACTGATCTAGAGACCCAGTACTTC. Translation gives CASIRTDLETQYF.

This clonotype was seen a few times. The chain uses TRBV10-3 and TRBJ2-5; the D gene is possibly TRBD1 (6 bases). The germline V gene encodes CDR1 ENHRY and CDR2 SYGVKD. This CDR3 is built from 15 residues. Trimming took 3 bases from V and 5 from J, leaving 16 bases between them. CDR3 sequence: CAISDARGGQETQYF. CDR3 nucleotides: TGTGCCATCAGTGATGCCAGGGGTGGGCAGGAGACCCAGTACTTC.

This clonotype was seen a handful of times. The rearrangement links TRBV5-1 to TRBJ1-2; 7 positions match TRBD1. The V gene's germline CDR1 is SGHRS and CDR2 YFSETQ. This CDR3 region has 13 residues. The V segment lost 5 bases and the J segment 6 bases; nucleotides outside the gene matches: 7. The CDR3 region has the DNA TGCGCCAGCAGTTACACAGGGGTCGATGGCTACACCTTC. This translates into CASSYTGVDGYTF.

This clonotype was picked up a small number of times. The rearrangement joins TRBV6-5 to TRBJ1-4, with D hard to call. Germline V CDR1 and CDR2: MNHEY, SVGAGI. This CDR3 comprises 15 residues. V lost 0 bases and J lost 6, with 11 bases in between. Here the CDR3 DNA reads TGTGCCAGCAGTTACTCCGGCAGTCCCTATGAAAAACTGTTTTTT. Translated, it gives CASSYSGSPYEKLFF.

This clonotype was picked up a small number of times. The V and J genes are TRBV18 and TRBJ2-7, with D unclear. Germline V gene sequence: CDR1 KGHSH, CDR2 LQKENI. V dropped 3 bases and J dropped 4 bases, with 10 bases sitting between them. This CDR3 has 13 amino acids. DNA of the CDR3: TGTGCCAGCTCACCCCCCTCCCTTTACGAGCAGTACTTC. Residues: CASSPPSLYEQYF.

This clonotype has ten or more counts. This chain connects TRBV7-9 to TRBJ2-5, with unresolved D. Germline assignment: CDR1 SEHNR and CDR2 FQNEAQ (reference sequence). Trimming took off 5 bases at V and 5 bases at J, with 9 bases between the two ends. This CDR3 spans 12 amino acids. The DNA for the CDR3 is TGTGCCAGCAGCCGGACCCAGGAGACCCAGTACTTC. Amino acids: CASSRTQETQYF.

This clonotype was seen at least ten times. The chain has TRBV5-1 and TRBJ2-7; D may be TRBD1 (7 bases). Germline V gene lookup returns CDR1 SGHRS and CDR2 YFSETQ. V was shortened by 9 bases and J by 2 bases, with 21 bases between the two germline ends. The CDR3 consists of 15 residues. CDR3 in amino acids: CAKKISPRGAYEQYF. The CDR3 nucleotides are TGCGCCAAAAAAATAAGTCCCAGGGGGGCCTACGAGCAGTACTTC.

The chain employs TRBV4-1 and TRBJ1-2; perhaps TRBD1 as D (5 bases). Trimming stripped 2 bases from V and 4 bases from J, with 14 bases between. This CDR3 is built from 15 residues. CDR1 is MGHRA and CDR2 is YSYEKL in the germline V gene. This CDR3 reads CASSQTGTDLYGYTF. The CDR3 nucleotides read TGCGCCAGCAGCCAAACCGGGACTGACCTCTATGGCTACACCTTC.